The 13 T cell receptor beta chains in this list originate from one sample, sequenced in a study of blood T cell repertoires in COVID-19. The assay was immunoSEQ multiplex PCR, and TCRdb's table has in-frame clones only and misses some. The data show some 100,000 clones, over 75% seen once. What was sequenced was peripheral blood. Receptor source: a woman aged 55-75 years with acute or convalescent COVID-19.

This clone was recorded once. An end of the junction differs from the germline gene, which may be a read error. The J gene is TRBJ1-2, the V gene TRBV10-3; D may be TRBD1 (6 bases). Germline V gene data show CDR1 as ENHRY and CDR2 as SYGVKD. The CDR3 has 14 residues. CDR3 sequence (DNA): TGTGCTATCAGTGAGTCGCAGAGGGGGTATGGCTACACCTTC. Translation: CAISESQRGYGYTF.

This rearrangement joins TRBV5-1 to TRBJ1-3; D might be TRBD1 (6 bases). Germline V gene sequence: CDR1 SGHRS, CDR2 YFSETQ. This CDR3 is 15 amino acids long. V was cut by 2 bases and J by 2 bases, with 11 bases left in between. Here the CDR3 DNA reads TGCGCCAGCAGCTTACCGACAGGCACTGGAAACACCATATATTTT. Protein: CASSLPTGTGNTIYF.

The V gene is TRBV27, the J gene TRBJ1-1; possibly TRBD1 for D (6 bases). Trimming pared 7 bases from V and 0 bases from J, leaving 15 bases between. CDR3 length: 15 amino acids. Germline loops: CDR1 MNHEY, CDR2 SMNVEV (reference sequence). The DNA of the CDR3 is TGTGCCAGCACCCCGGACAGCCACATGAACACTGAAGCTTTCTTT. Encoded protein: CASTPDSHMNTEAFF.

Only a few counts were recorded for this clone. This chain links TRBV12-5 with TRBJ1-5, with TRBD1 identical over 7 bases. Germline trimming cut 6 bases from V and 5 bases from J; bases unmatched to any gene: 4. The CDR3 loop spans 13 amino acids. CDR1 LGHNT and CDR2 FRNRAP come from the germline V gene. CDR3 protein: CASGTGTYQPQHF. The DNA for the CDR3 is TGTGCTAGTGGGACAGGGACTTATCAGCCCCAGCATTTT.

V usage is TRBV11-3 and J usage is TRBJ2-7; D call uncertain. The CDR3 extends over 13 amino acids. Trimming removed 4 bases at V and 0 bases at J, with 7 bases between. Looked up from germline, CDR1 is SGHNT and CDR2 is YENEEA. CDR3 nucleotide sequence: TGTGCCAGCAGCTCCCAGGCCTCCTACGAGCAGTACGTC. It specifies CASSSQASYEQYV.

This clone appeared a single time. Here the CDR3 DNA reads TGTGCCAGCAGCTTAGGAGGCCAGGGGAGATATGGCTACACCTTC. Amino acid sequence: CASSLGGQGRYGYTF. This chain connects TRBV7-2 to TRBJ1-2, with D possibly being TRBD1 (6 bases). Looked up from germline, CDR1 is SGHTA and CDR2 is FQGNSA. The germline V and J ends were trimmed by 1 base and 5 bases, with 14 bases remaining between them. This CDR3 region has 15 residues.

V is TRBV29-1 and J is TRBJ2-1; D call uncertain. Deletions cut 7 bases from V and 5 bases from J, with 15 bases between. This CDR3 is 13 amino acids long. Germline V lookup: CDR1 SQVTM, CDR2 ANQGSEA. CDR3 DNA: TGCAGCGGGTACCTAGACCCCAACAATGAGCAGTTCTTC. Translation: CSGYLDPNNEQFF.

The chain joins TRBV6-5 to TRBJ2-2; 9 bases fit TRBD2. The CDR3 consists of 15 residues. CDR1 and CDR2 (germline): MNHEY, SVGAGI. The V and J ends lost 8 bases and 4 bases, in that order; junction bases with no gene match: 8. As DNA, the CDR3 is TGTGCCAGCCTTAGCGGGAGAAGGGCCACCGGGGAGCTGTTTTTT. Residues: CASLSGRRATGELFF.

The V call is TRBV30, the J call TRBJ2-7, with 12 bases fitting TRBD2. Germline values: CDR1 GTSNPN, CDR2 SVGIG (reference sequence). V lost 2 bases to trimming and J lost 5 bases; unmatched junction nucleotides: 4. The CDR3 runs 14 residues. CDR3 nucleotide sequence: TGTGCCTGGAGTCGACTAGCGGGAGTTCACGAGCAGTACTTC. The encoded protein is CAWSRLAGVHEQYF.

The J gene is TRBJ2-1, the V gene TRBV5-1, with 11 bases lining up with TRBD1. CDR1 and CDR2 from the germline V gene are SGHRS and YFSETQ. The CDR3 sequence is 15 residues long. J gave up 9 bases and V 4 bases, and 9 bases lay outside the gene matches. CDR3: CASSLGTGGLGEQFF. The CDR3 DNA sequence: TGCGCCAGCAGCCTGGGGACAGGGGGGTTGGGTGAGCAGTTCTTC.

V usage is TRBV6-5 and J usage is TRBJ1-2, with a possible D match to TRBD1 (5 bases). The V and J ends lost 0 bases and 4 bases respectively, with 6 bases between them. Per the germline V gene, CDR1 is MNHEY and CDR2 is SVGAGI. This CDR3 is built from 13 residues. The CDR3 bases are TGTGCCAGCAGTTACTCGCAGGGCTATGGCTACACCTTC. Amino acid sequence: CASSYSQGYGYTF.

This sequence joins TRBV18 and TRBJ2-2; D unresolved. Trimming pared 3 bases from V and 5 bases from J, leaving 7 bases between. The CDR3 has 13 amino acids. Germline-derived CDR1 and CDR2 are KGHSH and LQKENI. CDR3 bases: TGTGCCAGCTCACCTCCAGTAACCGGGGAGCTGTTTTTT. Translated: CASSPPVTGELFF.

The chain employs TRBV28 and TRBJ2-7, with D possibly matching TRBD2 (6 bases). With 5 bases removed from V and 2 bases from J, the gap between germline ends came to 10 bases. Per the germline V gene, CDR1 is MDHEN and CDR2 is SYDVKM. The CDR3 is 13 amino acids. CDR3 bases: TGTGCCAGCAGTCTGGGACTTCCCTACGAGCAGTACGTC. Protein sequence: CASSLGLPYEQYV.